A selection of T cell receptor beta chains follows, all from one sample in a study of blood T cell repertoires in COVID-19. Libraries were prepared by immunoSEQ multiplex PCR; TCRdb keeps only in-frame clonotypes and omits some of them. The table records fewer than 400,000 clones, approximately 86% of them present only once. The sample comprised peripheral blood. The source of these receptors is a human donor in a cohort sampled during active COVID-19. The CDR3 runs from the conserved cysteine through the conserved F or W. Each record gives: clone size, D gene, V gene, J gene, CDR3 protein, CDR3 DNA. The D gene is left open where the match is weak. Not every row has a clone size; where given, it reads once, few, many or a size class.

.	.	TRBV7-8	TRBJ2-3	CASSLALLAGTDTQYF	TGTGCCAGCAGCTTGGCTTTATTGGCCGGCACAGATACGCAGTATTTT
.	TRBD2	TRBV2	TRBJ2-7	CASSEREGYEQYF	TGTGCCAGCAGTGAGCGGGAGGGTTACGAGCAGTACTTC
.	.	TRBV6-1	TRBJ2-1	CASSEEWGGRFF	TGTGCCAGCAGTGAAGAGTGGGGGGGGCGTTTCTTC
.	TRBD2	TRBV5-1	TRBJ2-3	CASSLASSGPASTDTQYF	TGCGCCAGCAGCTTGGCTTCTAGCGGACCAGCTAGCACAGATACGCAGTATTTT
.	.	TRBV18	TRBJ1-1	CASSPRTDNTEAFF	TGTGCCAGCTCACCGAGGACAGATAACACTGAAGCTTTCTTT
.	.	TRBV29-1	TRBJ2-3	CSAQRTGPGAMSDTQYF	TGCAGCGCCCAACGGACAGGACCGGGGGCTATGTCAGATACGCAGTATTTT
once	.	TRBV9	TRBJ1-2	CASSVAAGYGYTF	TGTGCCAGCAGCGTAGCGGCGGGATATGGCTACACCTTC
.	.	TRBV28	TRBJ2-5	CASSLSRGRETQYF	TGTGCCAGCAGTTTATCACGGGGTAGGGAGACCCAGTACTTC
.	TRBD1	TRBV13	TRBJ1-2	CASSLRAGQGSGYTF	TGTGCCAGCAGCTTACGGGCCGGACAGGGTTCTGGCTACACCTTC
.	TRBD1	TRBV19	TRBJ1-1	CASSIQTGEGEAFF	TGTGCCAGTAGTATCCAGACAGGGGAAGGTGAAGCTTTCTTT